This TCR beta chain was found in a study of blood T cell repertoires in COVID-19. About the research overall: Samples representing acute and convalescent COVID-19 were sourced from the United States, Italy and Spain. In each case, the material was cDNA or gDNA derived from T cells, B-cell-depleted T cells, or PBMCs.

How the authors handled the data: By means of reference gene primer amplification, nucleated cell counts were estimated. TCRdb's table, derived via immunoSEQ multiplex PCR, lists solely in-frame clones and lacks some. That table supplies the V and J calls and clone size; D and trimming were determined from the DNA. The profile covers 190,000 or so clones, with roughly 73% appearing a single time and 2.5% to 3% taken by the ten largest. The germline V gene encodes CDR1 LNHNV and CDR2 YYDKDF (reference sequence). V lost 0 bases, J lost 5 bases, and 5 bases lay in between. This CDR3 has 13 residues. V gene TRBV15 combines with J gene TRBJ2-1; the D is unclear. This sequence was found in an elderly woman with active or convalescent COVID-19. Sequencing was carried out using peripheral blood. In nucleotides, the CDR3 is TGTGCCACCAGCAGAGATCTTGACAATGAGCAGTTCTTC. Translating it yields CATSRDLDNEQFF.